The 25 T cell receptor beta chains listed next were all sequenced from one sample in a study of preoperative IRX-2 immunotherapy in early breast cancer. This sample's treatment: preoperative locoregional IRX-2 cytokine immunotherapy. The table came from immunoSEQ multiplex PCR; TCRdb's copy has only in-frame clones and leaves some out. The sample contains 95,000 to 100,000 clones, just over 85% of which appear only once. The sample consisted of tumor tissue, taken after IRX-2 immunotherapy. These TCRs come from a human donor with breast cancer.

This clone was found once. Other DNA variants within this sample encode the same CDR3. The V and J genes are TRBV5-1 and TRBJ1-1; D might be TRBD1 (5 bases). V was shortened by 0 bases and J by 4 bases, with 10 bases between the two germline ends. This CDR3 contains 14 residues. Germline assignment: CDR1 SGHRS and CDR2 YFSETQ. DNA of the CDR3: TGCGCCAGCAGCTTGGGCGGGGGAAGCACTGAAGCTTTCTTT. Protein: CASSLGGGSTEAFF.

CDR3 sequence (DNA): TGCGCCAGCAGCCTATGGGACGGAACCTACGAGCAGTACTTC. Translating gives CASSLWDGTYEQYF. The chain couples TRBV5-1 to TRBJ2-7, with D perhaps assigned TRBD1 or TRBD2 (5 bases each). CDR1 is SGHRS and CDR2 is YFSETQ in the germline V gene. The CDR3 is 14 amino acids. V was shortened by 4 bases and J by 2 bases, with 13 bases between the two germline ends.

The rearrangement joins TRBV6-8 to TRBJ1-3; D ambiguous. The CDR3 loop spans 14 amino acids. Germline CDR1 and CDR2: MNHGY and SAAAGT. V was pared by 2 bases and J by 7 bases, with 12 bases between. The CDR3 sequence: CASSYPGSPNTIYF. The CDR3 DNA is TGTGCCAGCAGTTACCCAGGATCTCCGAACACCATATATTTT.

The gene calls are TRBV1 and TRBJ1-1; TRBD1 reflects the table's D call only, with no check against the DNA. TRBV1 is a pseudogene locus. This CDR3 has 17 residues. DNA of the CDR3: TGCGCCAGCAGCCAAGCGCCCATACAGGGGGTTAACACTGAAGCTTTCTTT. As protein: CASSQAPIQGVNTEAFF.

Here the CDR3 reads CASSLSPTGTNTGELFF. CDR3 in DNA: TGTGCCAGCAGCTTAAGCCCAACCGGTACTAACACCGGGGAGCTGTTTTTT. This chain connects TRBV11-3 to TRBJ2-2; D gene unclear. The V and J ends lost 2 bases and 2 bases respectively, with 15 bases between them. The germline V gene has CDR1 SGHNT and CDR2 YENEEA. The CDR3 totals 17 residues.

The chain recombines TRBV4-3 with TRBJ2-2; maybe TRBD1 (6 bases). This CDR3 spans 16 amino acids. V lost 4 bases, J lost 1 base, and 13 bases lay in between. Germline CDR1 is LGHNA and CDR2 is YSLEER. CDR3 residues: CASSPRDTRNTGELFF. As DNA, the CDR3 is TGCGCCAGCAGCCCACGGGACACTAGGAACACCGGGGAGCTGTTTTTT.

The V gene is TRBV12-5, the J gene TRBJ1-1, with a possible D match to TRBD1 (5 bases). The CDR3 loop spans 13 amino acids. Trimming left V 2 bases short and J 7 bases short, with 11 bases between. Germline CDR1 LGHNT, CDR2 FRNRAP. The CDR3 bases are TGTGCTAGTGGTTTGCTGGGACGGTATGAAGCTTTCTTT. Its protein product is CASGLLGRYEAFF.

This clone has just a few counts. The V and J genes are TRBV11-3 and TRBJ2-5; perhaps TRBD2 as D (7 bases). Looked up from germline, CDR1 is SGHNT and CDR2 is YENEEA. The V end lost 5 bases, the J end lost 5 bases, and 18 bases lay between the germline ends. This CDR3 is built from 15 residues. The CDR3 region has the DNA TGTGCCAGCAGCCTAGTAGGGGGGGCGAGGGAGACCCAGTACTTC. Translating it yields CASSLVGGARETQYF.

The V and J genes are TRBV30 and TRBJ2-7, with TRBD1 matching 7 bases. In germline, CDR1 is GTSNPN, CDR2 SVGIG (reference sequence). With V trimmed by 2 bases and J by 1 base, 5 bases remained unmatched. There are 14 residues in the CDR3. CDR3 DNA: TGTGCCTGGAGTTTGGGACAGAGGTCCTACGAGCAGTACTTC. This sequence encodes CAWSLGQRSYEQYF.

Details on this clone: An end of the junction differs from the germline gene, which may be a read error. The DNA of the CDR3 is TGTGCTAGCAGCTTAGGAAAGGGGTACGAGCAGTACTTC. Encoded protein: CASSLGKGYEQYF. The genes are TRBV7-1 and TRBJ2-7; tentative D call: TRBD1 (5 bases). Being an ORF, TRBV7-1 has a function that is uncertain. The CDR3 is 13 residues long.

This chain links TRBV5-1 with TRBJ1-4, with D possibly matching TRBD1 (5 bases). The CDR3 covers 14 residues. Trimming pared 4 bases from V and 3 bases from J, leaving 10 bases between. CDR1 is SGHRS, CDR2 YFSETQ, per germline. The CDR3 loop is CASSQDISNEKLFF. For the CDR3, the DNA is TGCGCCAGCAGCCAGGACATTTCTAATGAAAAACTGTTTTTT. The entire variable domain, with the rest obtained from reference TRBV5-1 and TRBJ1-4, is as follows: KAGVTQTPRYLIKTRGQQVTLSCSPISGHRSVSWYQQTPGQGLQFLFEYFSETQRNKGNFPGRFSGRQFSNSRSEMNVSTLELGDSALYLCASSQDISNEKLFFGSGTQLSVL.

The chain joins TRBV28 to TRBJ2-1; 8 bases line up with TRBD1. This CDR3 is built from 13 residues. Per the germline V gene, CDR1 is MDHEN and CDR2 is SYDVKM. J gave up 4 bases and V 8 bases, and 4 bases lay outside the gene matches. This CDR3 is CASLRTGYNEQFF. CDR3 bases: TGTGCCAGCCTCAGGACAGGGTACAATGAGCAGTTCTTC.

This chain uses TRBV5-1 with TRBJ2-7; D is undetermined. The V end was cut by 0 bases, the J end by 0 bases, with 10 bases between. Germline CDR1 and CDR2: SGHRS and YFSETQ. This CDR3 comprises 15 residues. The CDR3 DNA follows: TGCGCCAGCAGCTTGGTCCCCGGACCCTCCTACGAGCAGTACTTC. It yields the protein CASSLVPGPSYEQYF.

The V call is TRBV19, the J call TRBJ2-1; TRBD2 agrees at 14 bases. The V and J ends lost 9 bases and 6 bases, in that order; junction bases with no gene match: 16. CDR1 and CDR2 from the germline V gene are LNHDA and SQIVND (reference sequence). This CDR3 comprises 18 residues. CDR3 amino acids: CASQPLSPTSGRGNEQFF. In nucleotides, the CDR3 is TGTGCCAGCCAACCTCTAAGCCCGACTAGCGGGAGGGGCAATGAGCAGTTCTTC.

This clone was detected a few times. The V gene is TRBV6-8, the J gene TRBJ2-3; D is uncertain. V lost 2 bases and J 6 bases, leaving 9 bases between the germline ends. This CDR3 comprises 13 residues. CDR1 MNHGY and CDR2 SAAAGT come from the germline V gene. In nucleotides, the CDR3 is TGTGCCAGCAGTTACGTCCCTTCGGATACGCAGTATTTT. This encodes CASSYVPSDTQYF.

The V and J genes are TRBV6-8 and TRBJ1-2; TRBD1 matches 7 bases. Germline V gene lookup returns CDR1 MNHGY and CDR2 SAAAGT. V gave up 6 bases and J gave up 6 bases; unmatched junction bases: 4. The CDR3 extends over 12 amino acids. This chain's CDR3 is CASSQGGDGYTF. In DNA form, the CDR3 reads TGTGCCAGCAGCCAAGGGGGCGATGGCTACACCTTC.

V usage is TRBV19 and J usage is TRBJ2-2, with D maybe TRBD1 (5 bases). Looked up from germline, CDR1 is LNHDA and CDR2 is SQIVND (reference sequence). Trimming took 11 bases from V and 3 from J, leaving 16 bases between them. The CDR3 covers 14 residues. CDR3 coding DNA: TGTGCCGTTTCTTCAGGGTTGTACACCGGGGAGCTGTTTTTT. Translating gives CAVSSGLYTGELFF.

The chain joins TRBV5-1 to TRBJ1-1; 10 nucleotides line up with TRBD1. V trimming: 4 bases; J trimming: 5 bases; junction bases outside the gene matches: 8. The germline V gene encodes CDR1 SGHRS and CDR2 YFSETQ. The CDR3 loop spans 15 amino acids. The CDR3 nucleotides read TGCGCCAGCAGCATACGGACAGGGGGATTTACTGAAGCTTTCTTT. Encoded protein: CASSIRTGGFTEAFF.

This sequence joins TRBV2 and TRBJ2-7, with D possibly being TRBD1 (6 bases). In germline, CDR1 is SNHLY, CDR2 FYNNEI. V was clipped by 7 bases and J by 1 base, with 14 bases between them. The CDR3 consists of 14 residues. DNA of the CDR3: TGTGCCAGCATCTCGACAGGAACTTCCTACGAGCAGTACTTC. It codes for CASISTGTSYEQYF.

Concerning this clone itself: At one end the junction does not follow the germline gene, possibly because of a read error. The rearrangement links TRBV28 to TRBJ1-3; D gene uncertain. The germline gives CDR1 MDHEN, CDR2 SYDVKM. The CDR3 contains 14 residues. CDR3: CTSTFILGGNTIYF. The DNA of the CDR3 is TGTACCAGCACTTTTATACTGGGGGGAAACACCATATATTTT.

The chain links TRBV6-8 to TRBJ2-1, with 9 bases lining up with TRBD2. The CDR3 spans 16 residues. The germline V gene encodes CDR1 MNHGY and CDR2 SAAAGT. V lost 10 bases, J lost 5 bases, and 15 bases stayed unmatched. CDR3 sequence: CAIKRAGGLSNNEQFF. The CDR3 coding sequence is TGTGCCATCAAACGAGCGGGGGGCCTATCCAACAATGAGCAGTTCTTC.

The J gene is TRBJ2-7, the V gene TRBV6-8; no definite D call. The CDR3 is 12 residues long. V lost 6 bases to trimming and J lost 9 bases, with 15 bases between them. The V gene's germline CDR1 is MNHGY and CDR2 SAAAGT. The CDR3 nucleotides are TGTGCCAGCAGCTCCGGACCCTTTAGGCAGTACTTC. Translated, it gives CASSSGPFRQYF.

This clone was recorded a few times. The CDR3 here is CASSLLYGVNEQFF. CDR3 bases: TGTGCCAGCAGTTTATTATATGGGGTGAATGAGCAGTTCTTC. The rearrangement joins TRBV28 to TRBJ2-1; D uncertain. Trimming cost V 1 base and J 7 bases, with 11 bases left between them. Germline loops: CDR1 MDHEN, CDR2 SYDVKM. The CDR3 is 14 residues long.

V gene TRBV18 combines with J gene TRBJ2-7; D is uncertain. The CDR3 consists of 14 residues. Germline CDR1 and CDR2: KGHSH and LQKENI. V lost 8 bases, J lost 0 bases, and 14 bases lay in between. The CDR3 reads CASPDADVSYEQYF. Written as DNA, the CDR3 is TGTGCCAGCCCGGATGCCGACGTCTCCTACGAGCAGTACTTC.

V is TRBV10-2 and J is TRBJ2-3, with D unclear. The CDR3 has 12 amino acids. Germline assignment: CDR1 WSHSY and CDR2 SAAADI. The V end lost 3 bases, the J end lost 9 bases, and 10 bases lay between the germline ends. The CDR3 region has the DNA TGCGCCAGCAGTGAAATAGCAGCCACGCAGTATTTT. Its translation: CASSEIAATQYF.